The rows below give T cell receptor beta chains drawn from one sample of a study of blood T cell repertoires in COVID-19. This table comes from immunoSEQ multiplex PCR, and its TCRdb copy is limited to in-frame clones, with some not included. The repertoire holds under 20,000 clones, with 70% to 90% as singletons. Specimen: peripheral blood. The receptors come from a human donor with active COVID-19. The donor label of this sample is uncertain. Both conserved end residues are part of each CDR3. A D gene is named only where the DNA matches it firmly. Not every row has a clone size; where given, it reads once, few, many or a size class.

TRBD1	-	TRBV9	TRBJ1-2	CASSSGTGDYGYTF	TGTGCCAGCAGCTCGGGGACAGGGGACTATGGCTACACCTTC
-	-	TRBV2	TRBJ2-7	CASSDARPYEQYF	TGTGCCAGCAGTGATGCTAGGCCCTACGAGCAGTACTTC
-	-	TRBV6-1	TRBJ1-1	CASSERRTGAEAFF	TGTGCCAGCAGTGAAAGAAGGACTGGGGCTGAAGCTTTCTTT
-	-	TRBV4-3	TRBJ2-7	CASSPEGGNVYEQYF	TGCGCCAGCAGCCCAGAAGGGGGAAACGTCTACGAGCAGTACTTC
-	-	TRBV3-1/TRBV3-2	TRBJ1-1	CASRGGTEAFF	TGTGCCAGCCGGGGGGGAACTGAAGCTTTCTTT
-	-	TRBV7-3	TRBJ2-3	CASSLTHALGGRADTQYF	TGTGCCAGCAGCTTAACCCATGCGCTGGGGGGGCGTGCAGATACGCAGTATTTT
TRBD2	-	TRBV2	TRBJ2-1	CASSPGGGLDSYNEQFF	TGTGCCAGCAGTCCGGGGGGGGGCCTAGACTCCTACAATGAGCAGTTCTTC
-	-	TRBV28	TRBJ1-4	CASGRVQEKLFF	TGTGCCAGCGGGAGGGTCCAGGAAAAACTGTTTTTT
TRBD2	once	TRBV7-2	TRBJ2-5	CASSLGAGGPQETQYF	TGTGCCAGCAGCTTAGGGGCGGGGGGACCTCAAGAGACCCAGTACTTC
TRBD2	-	TRBV10-3	TRBJ2-1	CAISGLTSGGAGEQFF	TGTGCCATCAGTGGTCTCACTAGCGGGGGGGCAGGAGAGCAGTTCTTC
TRBD1	-	TRBV18	TRBJ1-1	CASSPSGQMNTEAFF	TGTGCCAGCTCACCGTCGGGACAGATGAACACTGAAGCTTTCTTT
TRBD2	-	TRBV3-1/TRBV3-2	TRBJ2-1	CASSIPGLSYNEQFF	TGTGCCAGCAGCATACCGGGACTATCCTACAATGAGCAGTTCTTC
-	-	TRBV3-1/TRBV3-2	TRBJ2-7	CASSYRETYEQYF	TGTGCCAGCAGCTACAGGGAAACCTACGAGCAGTACTTC
TRBD1	-	TRBV28	TRBJ2-7	CATTGAYEQYF	TGTGCCACCACAGGGGCTTACGAGCAGTACTTC
TRBD1	once	TRBV7-9	TRBJ1-2	CASERGTGAYGYTF	TGTGCCAGCGAACGTGGGACAGGGGCGTATGGCTACACCTTC
-	-	TRBV29-1	TRBJ1-5	CSARTGFSNQPQHF	TGCAGCGCCCGAACAGGGTTTAGCAATCAGCCCCAGCATTTT
TRBD2	-	TRBV3-1/TRBV3-2	TRBJ2-1	CASSQEAGGRNEQFF	TGTGCCAGCAGCCAAGAGGCGGGGGGGAGGAATGAGCAGTTCTTC
TRBD2	-	TRBV7-9	TRBJ2-7	CASSLGLGLAGPRTDEQYF	TGTGCCAGCAGCTTAGGATTGGGGCTAGCGGGTCCACGAACCGACGAGCAGTACTTC
-	-	TRBV11-3	TRBJ2-5	CASSPPHTGSQYF	TGTGCCAGCAGCCCACCCCACACAGGGTCCCAGTACTTC
-	-	TRBV30	TRBJ1-1	CAWRPGEWTEAFF	TGTGCCTGGAGGCCCGGGGAATGGACTGAAGCTTTCTTT
TRBD1	-	TRBV15	TRBJ1-1	CATSSRTGSTEAFF	TGTGCCACCAGCAGCCGGACAGGGAGCACTGAAGCTTTCTTT
TRBD2	-	TRBV5-1	TRBJ2-5	CASSWGGAGSETQYF	TGCGCCAGCAGCTGGGGGGGAGCGGGAAGCGAGACCCAGTACTTC
-	few	TRBV6-5	TRBJ1-2	CASTQTGSNYGYTF	TGTGCCAGCACCCAGACAGGTTCTAACTATGGCTACACCTTC
TRBD1	-	TRBV2	TRBJ1-5	CASSPEGGNVQPQHF	TGTGCCAGCAGTCCAGAAGGGGGCAACGTCCAGCCCCAGCATTTT
TRBD2	-	TRBV18	TRBJ2-5	CASSLGSSGIGETQYF	TGTGCCAGCTCACTTGGCTCTAGCGGTATAGGAGAGACCCAGTACTTC
-	-	TRBV2	TRBJ1-2	CAVSKQGLNYGYTF	TGTGCCGTCAGTAAACAGGGATTAAACTATGGCTACACCTTC
-	-	TRBV6-6	TRBJ1-4	CASSYLNGTNEKLFF	TGTGCCAGCAGTTACCTAAATGGAACTAATGAAAAACTGTTTTTT
-	-	TRBV20-1	TRBJ2-3	CSASGRDTQYF	TGCAGTGCTAGCGGGAGAGATACGCAGTATTTT
TRBD2	-	TRBV10-3	TRBJ2-3	CAIKAREGPNTQYF	TGTGCCATCAAGGCGCGGGAGGGCCCAAATACGCAGTATTTT
TRBD2	-	TRBV27	TRBJ2-3	CASSLIAGGTTDTQYF	TGTGCCAGCAGTTTAATAGCGGGAGGAACCACAGATACGCAGTATTTT
TRBD1	-	TRBV19	TRBJ1-2	CASNPQARDRLPLYGYTF	TGTGCCAGTAACCCACAGGCCAGGGACAGACTACCACTCTATGGCTACACCTTC
TRBD1	-	TRBV4-1	TRBJ1-1	CASSQPDRVNTEAFF	TGCGCCAGCAGCCAACCTGACAGGGTGAACACTGAAGCTTTCTTT
-	-	TRBV6-5	TRBJ2-2	CASRLRGGWELFF	TGTGCCAGCAGACTGAGGGGGGGGTGGGAGCTGTTTTTT
TRBD2	few	TRBV29-1	TRBJ2-5	CSVGALAGGRETQYF	TGCAGCGTAGGCGCACTAGCGGGAGGCAGGGAGACCCAGTACTTC
-	-	TRBV4-1	TRBJ2-7	CASSQYTRSYEQYF	TGCGCCAGCAGCCAATACACCCGCTCCTACGAGCAGTACTTC
-	once	TRBV12-3/TRBV12-4	TRBJ2-3	CACSGGNTDTQYF	TGTGCCTGCTCAGGTGGCAACACAGATACGCAGTATTTT
-	-	TRBV7-3	TRBJ1-1	CASSEAMDTEAFF	TGTGCCAGCAGCGAAGCAATGGACACTGAAGCTTTCTTT
TRBD2	-	TRBV9	TRBJ2-1	CASSGLAGVSDEQFF	TGTGCCAGCAGCGGACTAGCGGGAGTGAGCGATGAGCAGTTCTTC
-	-	TRBV6-5	TRBJ1-3	CASDSWSGNTIYF	TGTGCCAGCGACAGTTGGTCTGGAAACACCATATATTTT
-	-	TRBV28	TRBJ1-4	CASSRGGVLFFTTNEKLFF	TGTGCCAGCAGCAGAGGAGGGGTATTGTTTTTCACAACTAATGAAAAACTGTTTTTT
-	-	TRBV3-1/TRBV3-2	TRBJ1-1	CASSQVLRQSNTEAFF	TGTGCCAGCAGCCAAGTTCTTCGACAGTCCAACACTGAAGCTTTCTTT
-	-	TRBV10-2	TRBJ2-7	CASSAGVNYEQYF	TGCGCCAGCAGTGCAGGGGTAAACTACGAGCAGTACTTC
-	-	TRBV10-3	TRBJ1-2	CAITGGAGYTF	TGTGCCATAACCGGCGGGGCTGGCTACACCTTC
TRBD2	-	TRBV6-2/TRBV6-3	TRBJ2-3	CASSYTVGGVTDTQYF	TGTGCCAGCAGTTACACCGTCGGGGGGGTCACAGATACGCAGTATTTT
TRBD2	-	TRBV28	TRBJ2-1	CASSPTGLGSYNEQFF	TGTGCCAGCAGTCCTACGGGACTAGGGTCCTACAATGAGCAGTTCTTC
-	-	TRBV7-7	TRBJ2-3	CASSLGAGAEYDTQYF	TGTGCTAGCAGCTTAGGTGCAGGGGCCGAGTATGATACGCAGTATTTT
TRBD2	-	TRBV4-1	TRBJ2-7	CASRGLGTYEQYF	TGCGCCAGCAGAGGACTAGGTACCTACGAGCAGTACTTC
TRBD2	-	TRBV2	TRBJ2-2	CASSEALLAGHTGELFF	TGTGCCAGCAGTGAAGCGCTCCTAGCGGGACACACCGGGGAGCTGTTTTTT
TRBD1	-	TRBV28	TRBJ1-2	CASSQTDRGPIYGYTF	TGTGCCAGCAGCCAGACGGACAGGGGGCCTATCTATGGCTACACCTTC
TRBD2	-	TRBV7-3	TRBJ2-5	CASSLEAGDSTQYF	TGTGCCAGCAGCTTGGAAGCGGGAGACTCGACCCAGTACTTC
-	-	TRBV10-1	TRBJ2-2	CASSEEGRTGELFF	TGCGCCAGCAGTGAGGAGGGAAGGACCGGGGAGCTGTTTTTT
TRBD1	-	TRBV7-2	TRBJ1-6	CASSSRTGFSPPLHF	TGTGCCAGCAGCTCCAGGACAGGGTTTTCTCCACCCCTCCACTTT
-	-	TRBV11-2	TRBJ1-4	CASSLGSTGLNEKLFF	TGTGCCAGCAGCTTAGGGTCCACAGGGTTGAATGAAAAACTGTTTTTT
-	once	TRBV7-9	TRBJ1-6	CASTVQRNSPLHF	TGTGCCAGCACCGTACAGCGGAATTCACCCCTCCACTTT
-	-	TRBV3-1/TRBV3-2	TRBJ1-4	CASAPGGVNEKLFF	TGTGCCAGCGCCCCGGGGGGGGTTAATGAAAAACTGTTTTTT
-	few	TRBV9	TRBJ1-1	CASSAKSHNTEAFF	TGTGCCAGCAGCGCCAAAAGCCATAACACTGAAGCTTTCTTT
TRBD2	-	TRBV11-2	TRBJ2-5	CASSLGVQTSGGGETQYF	TGTGCCAGCAGCTTAGGGGTCCAGACTAGCGGGGGAGGGGAGACCCAGTACTTC
TRBD1	-	TRBV3-1/TRBV3-2	TRBJ2-6	CASGQGPGANVLTF	TGTGCCAGCGGACAGGGACCTGGGGCCAACGTCCTGACTTTC
TRBD1	-	TRBV3-1/TRBV3-2	TRBJ2-7	CASSQDRGHWDRASSYEQYF	TGTGCCAGCAGCCAAGATAGGGGACACTGGGACAGGGCAAGCTCCTACGAGCAGTACTTC
-	-	TRBV19	TRBJ2-7	CASSTTYEQYF	TGTGCCAGTAGTACCACCTACGAGCAGTACTTC